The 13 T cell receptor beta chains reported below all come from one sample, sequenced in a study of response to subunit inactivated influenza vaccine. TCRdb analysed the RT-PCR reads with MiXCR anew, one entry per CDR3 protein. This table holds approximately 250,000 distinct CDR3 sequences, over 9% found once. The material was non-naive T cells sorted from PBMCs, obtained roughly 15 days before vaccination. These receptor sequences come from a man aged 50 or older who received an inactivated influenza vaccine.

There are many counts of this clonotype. The CDR3 nucleotides read TGCAGCGTGCGGACTAAAGAGACCCAGTACTTC. Its protein is CSVRTKETQYF. This chain links TRBV29-1 with TRBJ2-5; D possibly corresponds to TRBD2 (6 bases). The germline V gene encodes CDR1 SQVTM and CDR2 ANQGSEA. V dropped 6 bases and J dropped 3 bases, with 8 bases sitting between them. This CDR3 is built from 11 residues.

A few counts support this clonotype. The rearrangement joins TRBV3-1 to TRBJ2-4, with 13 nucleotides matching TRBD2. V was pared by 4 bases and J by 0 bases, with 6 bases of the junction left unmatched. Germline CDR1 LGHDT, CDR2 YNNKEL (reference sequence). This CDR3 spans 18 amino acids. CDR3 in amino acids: CASSPGLAGALAKNIQYF. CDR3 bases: TGTGCCAGCAGCCCAGGACTAGCGGGGGCCCTAGCCAAAAACATTCAGTACTTC.

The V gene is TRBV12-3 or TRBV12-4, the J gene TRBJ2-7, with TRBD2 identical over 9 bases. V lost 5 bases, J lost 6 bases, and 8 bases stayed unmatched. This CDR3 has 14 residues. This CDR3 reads CASSRAGGIGEQYF. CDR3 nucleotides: TGTGCCAGCAGTAGAGCGGGAGGTATAGGCGAGCAGTACTTC.

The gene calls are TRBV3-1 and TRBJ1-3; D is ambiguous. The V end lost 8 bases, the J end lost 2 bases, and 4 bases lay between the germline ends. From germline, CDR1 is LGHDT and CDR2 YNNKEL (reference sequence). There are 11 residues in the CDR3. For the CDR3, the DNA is TGTGCCAGCCATACTGGAAACACCATATATTTT. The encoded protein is CASHTGNTIYF.

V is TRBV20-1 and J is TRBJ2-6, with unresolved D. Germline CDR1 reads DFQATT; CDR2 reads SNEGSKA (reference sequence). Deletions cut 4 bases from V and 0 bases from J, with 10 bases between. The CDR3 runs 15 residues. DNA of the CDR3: TGCAGTGCTACAGATCCTAGCTCTGGGGCCAACGTCCTGACTTTC. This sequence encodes CSATDPSSGANVLTF.

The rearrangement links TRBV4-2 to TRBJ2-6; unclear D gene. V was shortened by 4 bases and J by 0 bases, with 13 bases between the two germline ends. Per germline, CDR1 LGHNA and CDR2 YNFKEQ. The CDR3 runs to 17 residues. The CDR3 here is CASSPGLLYSGANVLTF. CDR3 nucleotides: TGTGCCAGCAGCCCCGGGCTACTGTACTCTGGGGCCAACGTCCTGACTTTC.

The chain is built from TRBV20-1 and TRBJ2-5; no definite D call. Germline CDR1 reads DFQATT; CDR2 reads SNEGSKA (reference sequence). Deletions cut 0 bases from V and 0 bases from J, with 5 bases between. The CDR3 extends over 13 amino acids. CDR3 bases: TGCAGTGCTAGAGACTTTAACCAAGAGACCCAGTACTTC. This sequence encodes CSARDFNQETQYF.

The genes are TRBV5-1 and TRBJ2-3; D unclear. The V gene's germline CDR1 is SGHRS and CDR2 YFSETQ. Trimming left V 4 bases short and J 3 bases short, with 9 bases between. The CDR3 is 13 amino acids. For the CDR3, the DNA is TGCGCCAGCAGCGTAGGATGGACAGATACGCAGTATTTT. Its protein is CASSVGWTDTQYF. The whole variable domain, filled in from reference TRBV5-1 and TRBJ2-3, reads KAGVTQTPRYLIKTRGQQVTLSCSPISGHRSVSWYQQTPGQGLQFLFEYFSETQRNKGNFPGRFSGRQFSNSRSEMNVSTLELGDSALYLCASSVGWTDTQYFGPGTRLTVL.

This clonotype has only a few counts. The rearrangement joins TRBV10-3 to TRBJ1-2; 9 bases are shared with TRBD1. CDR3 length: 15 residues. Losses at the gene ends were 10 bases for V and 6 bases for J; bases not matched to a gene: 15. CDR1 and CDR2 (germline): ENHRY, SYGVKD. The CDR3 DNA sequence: TGTGCCACGAGGAGAAGCACAGGGGGCGAACATGGCTACACCTTC. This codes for CATRRSTGGEHGYTF.

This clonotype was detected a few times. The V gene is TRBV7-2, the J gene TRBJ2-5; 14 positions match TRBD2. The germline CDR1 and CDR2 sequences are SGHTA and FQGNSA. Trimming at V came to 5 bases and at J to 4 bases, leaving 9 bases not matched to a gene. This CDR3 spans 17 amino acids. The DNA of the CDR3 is TGTGCCAGCAGCCATTATCCGGGACTAGCGGGAGTAGAGACCCAGTACTTC. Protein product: CASSHYPGLAGVETQYF. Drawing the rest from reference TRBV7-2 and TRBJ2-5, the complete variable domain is GAGVSQSPSNKVTEKGKDVELRCDPISGHTALYWYRQSLGQGLEFLIYFQGNSAPDKSGLPSDRFSAERTGGSVSTLTIQRTQQEDSAVYLCASSHYPGLAGVETQYFGPGTRLLVL.

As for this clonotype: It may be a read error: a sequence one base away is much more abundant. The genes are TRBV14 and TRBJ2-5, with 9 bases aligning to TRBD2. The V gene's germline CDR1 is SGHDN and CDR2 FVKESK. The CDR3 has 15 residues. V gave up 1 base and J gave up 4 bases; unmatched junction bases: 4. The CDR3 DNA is TGTGCCAGCAGCCAAGGGGGACTAGCCCTAGAGACCCAGTACTTC. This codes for CASSQGGLALETQYF.

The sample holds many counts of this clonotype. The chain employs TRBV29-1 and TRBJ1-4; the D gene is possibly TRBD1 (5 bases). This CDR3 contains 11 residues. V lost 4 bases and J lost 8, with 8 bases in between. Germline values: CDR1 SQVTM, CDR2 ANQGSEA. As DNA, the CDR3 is TGCAGCGTTGGACAGCGGGAAAAACTGTTTTTT. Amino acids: CSVGQREKLFF.

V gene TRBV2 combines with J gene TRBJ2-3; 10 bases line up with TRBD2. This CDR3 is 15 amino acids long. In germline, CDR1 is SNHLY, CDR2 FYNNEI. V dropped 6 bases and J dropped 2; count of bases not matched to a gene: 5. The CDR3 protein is CASSLAGVITDTQYF. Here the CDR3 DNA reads TGTGCCAGCAGCCTAGCGGGGGTTATCACAGATACGCAGTATTTT.